The sequence of this T cell receptor beta chain was determined in a study of blood T cell repertoires in COVID-19. The overall study: PBMCs, B-cell-depleted T cells, or T cells provided the cDNA or gDNA that made up the material.

Germline-derived CDR1 and CDR2 are KGHSH and LQKENI. V trimming: 2 bases; J trimming: 3 bases; junction bases outside the gene matches: 2. There are 14 residues in the CDR3. Original data processing: Cell counts per sample came from amplifying reference gene primers. Using immunoSEQ multiplex PCR, the repertoire was profiled, and TCRdb retains in-frame clones only, with some absent. V and J calls and clone size are given by that table; D and trimming were obtained from the DNA. The sample lists a few hundred thousand clones; 70% to 90% were seen once. This receptor was obtained from a woman aged 80 or over with acute or convalescent COVID-19. Sequencing was done on a sample of peripheral blood. The genes are TRBV18 and TRBJ2-5, with 8 bases that match TRBD2. CDR3 coding DNA: TGTGCCAGCTCACCAACGGGACTAGAAGAGACCCAGTACTTC. Translation: CASSPTGLEETQYF. Based on the CDR3 plus reference TRBV18 and TRBJ2-5, the full variable domain is NAGVMQNPRHLVRRRGQEARLRCSPMKGHSHVYWYRQLPEEGLKFMVYLQKENIIDESGMPKERFSAEFPKEGPSILRIQQVVRGDSAAYFCASSPTGLEETQYFGPGTRLLVL.